These 21 T cell receptor beta chains share one sample of origin, sequenced in a study of control samples from healthy donors and cancer patients. Generated by immunoSEQ multiplex PCR, the TCRdb table keeps only in-frame clones and is missing some. The repertoire holds about 58,000 clones, roughly 92% seen once, with around 4.2% in the top ten. Sequenced material: blood. The receptors originated from a man under 40 in good health.

This chain connects TRBV25-1 to TRBJ2-1; tentatively, D is TRBD1 (6 bases). The germline V gene has CDR1 MGHDK and CDR2 SYGVNS. The V end was cut by 5 bases, the J end by 6 bases, with 23 bases between. The CDR3 consists of 17 residues. The CDR3, as DNA: TGTGCCAGCAGTCGTTTGGGGACAAACACTCCGTTCAATGAGCAGTTCTTC. Its translation is CASSRLGTNTPFNEQFF.

Only one count was recorded for this clone. This sequence joins TRBV7-3 and TRBJ2-5; 13 bases line up with TRBD2. Germline CDR1 reads SGHTA; CDR2 reads FQGTGA. V trimming: 1 base; J trimming: 0 bases; junction bases outside the gene matches: 2. This CDR3 is 17 amino acids long. CDR3 loop: CASSLKGLAGDQETQYF. The DNA of the CDR3 is TGTGCCAGCAGCTTAAAAGGACTAGCGGGAGACCAAGAGACCCAGTACTTC.

The genes are TRBV28 and TRBJ2-2, with D uncertain. The CDR3 runs 11 residues. Germline loops: CDR1 MDHEN, CDR2 SYDVKM. Trimming cost V 3 bases and J 6 bases, with 2 bases left between them. The CDR3 here is CASSLSGELFF. CDR3 bases: TGTGCCAGCAGTTTGTCCGGGGAGCTGTTTTTT.

The chain's CDR3 is CASSPPNRQGHTGELFF. The CDR3 DNA reads as TGTGCCAGCTCACCACCCAACCGGCAGGGCCACACCGGGGAGCTGTTTTTT. The rearrangement uses TRBV18 and TRBJ2-2; a possible D gene is TRBD1 (5 bases). V gave up 0 bases and J gave up 3 bases, with 14 bases separating them. This CDR3 contains 17 residues. From germline, CDR1 is KGHSH and CDR2 LQKENI.

This clone was picked up one time. The J gene is TRBJ2-1, the V gene TRBV7-9, with D hard to call. CDR3 length: 16 residues. Trimming shortened V by 2 bases and J by 1 base, and 12 bases separated the two germline ends. CDR1 is SEHNR and CDR2 is FQNEAQ in the germline V gene (reference sequence). The DNA for the CDR3 is TGTGCCAGCAGCTTACAAGGCGGTCCTTCCTACAATGAGCAGTTCTTC. This gives the protein CASSLQGGPSYNEQFF.

As to this clone: One end of the junction fails to match germline, which may point to a read error. The gene calls are TRBV5-1 and TRBJ2-7; 9 bases are shared with TRBD2. CDR1 SGHRS and CDR2 YFSETQ come from the germline V gene. This CDR3 has 15 amino acids. CDR3 residues: CARSPGGGGSYEQYF. DNA for the CDR3: TGCGCCCGCAGCCCGGGCGGGGGGGGCTCCTACGAGCAGTACTTC.

This chain links TRBV19 with TRBJ2-1, with 12 bases that match TRBD2. The V gene's germline CDR1 is LNHDA and CDR2 SQIVND (reference sequence). The CDR3 spans 14 residues. With V trimmed by 9 bases and J by 8 bases, 8 bases remained unmatched. CDR3 sequence reads: CASMPSGRAHEQFF. For the CDR3, the DNA is TGTGCCAGCATGCCTAGCGGGAGGGCTCATGAGCAGTTCTTC.

The chain links TRBV24-1 to TRBJ1-1; D uncertain. CDR3 length: 13 residues. Per germline, CDR1 KGHDR and CDR2 SFDVKD. V lost 2 bases and J lost 10, with 13 bases in between. The CDR3 protein is CATSDSTSLSAFF. CDR3 coding DNA: TGTGCCACCAGTGATTCGACCTCCTTATCAGCTTTCTTT.

This chain joins TRBV9 and TRBJ1-6; TRBD1 might be the D (5 bases). Trimming removed 2 bases at V and 10 bases at J, with 13 bases between. The germline V gene has CDR1 SGDLS and CDR2 YYNGEE. The CDR3 consists of 14 residues. DNA for the CDR3: TGTGCCAGCAGCGTGGGAGGGGCGGGCTCACCCCTCCACTTT. Protein: CASSVGGAGSPLHF.

The chain carries TRBV3-1 (or the pseudogene TRBV3-2) and TRBJ2-6, with D perhaps assigned TRBD1 or TRBD2 (5 bases each). Per germline, CDR1 LGHDT and CDR2 YNNKEL (reference sequence). V gave up 4 bases and J gave up 0 bases, with 10 bases separating them. This CDR3 spans 16 amino acids. CDR3 nucleotides: TGTGCCAGCAGCCGGGACGCCTACTCTGGGGCCAACGTCCTGACTTTC. Translation: CASSRDAYSGANVLTF.

The chain recombines TRBV27 with TRBJ2-1, with 9 bases fitting TRBD2. The CDR3 runs to 15 residues. Trimming cost V 3 bases and J 5 bases; bases outside gene matches: 5. Germline CDR1 reads MNHEY; CDR2 reads SMNVEV (reference sequence). The CDR3 bases are TGTGCCAGCAGTTTTGGCGGGAGGGGGAACAATGAGCAGTTCTTC. Its protein product is CASSFGGRGNNEQFF.

The chain employs TRBV18 and TRBJ1-1, with 10 bases that match TRBD1. J lost 4 bases, V lost 3 bases, and 8 bases had no gene match. CDR1 is KGHSH, CDR2 LQKENI, per germline. This CDR3 has 16 residues. CDR3 amino acids: CASSPLGQGGSTEAFF. CDR3 coding DNA: TGTGCCAGCTCACCTCTTGGACAGGGGGGTAGCACTGAAGCTTTCTTT. Supplemented by reference TRBV18 and TRBJ1-1, the full variable domain reads NAGVMQNPRHLVRRRGQEARLRCSPMKGHSHVYWYRQLPEEGLKFMVYLQKENIIDESGMPKERFSAEFPKEGPSILRIQQVVRGDSAAYFCASSPLGQGGSTEAFFGQGTRLTVV.

This clone was seen only once. The chain has TRBV28 and TRBJ2-3, with TRBD1 identical over 7 bases. The CDR3 covers 19 residues. The germline CDR1 and CDR2 sequences are MDHEN and SYDVKM. V shed 2 bases and J 1 base; nucleotides not matched to a gene: 15. This CDR3 reads CASSLRFPPTGRRTDTQYF. The CDR3 coding sequence is TGTGCCAGCAGTTTAAGATTCCCCCCGACAGGGAGACGCACAGATACGCAGTATTTT.

The CDR3 loop is CASSFSDSDQETQYF. The DNA for the CDR3 is TGTGCCAGCAGCTTCTCGGACAGTGACCAAGAGACCCAGTACTTC. The chain joins TRBV7-7 to TRBJ2-5, with TRBD1 as a possible D gene (6 bases). V was shortened by 3 bases and J by 0 bases, with 11 bases between the two germline ends. The length of the CDR3 is 15 residues. Germline lookup yields CDR1 SSHAT and CDR2 FNYEAQ (reference sequence).

The V and J genes are TRBV7-3 and TRBJ2-1; 7 bases fit TRBD1. The CDR3 runs to 15 residues. With 5 bases clipped from V and 1 base from J, the junction kept 5 bases outside the gene matches. Germline V gene data show CDR1 as SGHTA and CDR2 as FQGTGA. Here the CDR3 DNA reads TGTGCCAGCAGCCTCAGACAGGGTTCCTACAATGAGCAGTTCTTC. Its protein is CASSLRQGSYNEQFF.

The chain has TRBV18 and TRBJ2-3; D remains ambiguous. The V end was cut by 3 bases, the J end by 2 bases, with 3 bases between. Germline CDR1 KGHSH, CDR2 LQKENI. The CDR3 covers 12 residues. The CDR3 loop is CASSPSTDTQYF. The DNA of the CDR3 is TGTGCCAGCTCACCCTCCACAGATACGCAGTATTTT.

V gene TRBV5-1 combines with J gene TRBJ2-7; D might be TRBD1 (5 bases). Per the germline V gene, CDR1 is SGHRS and CDR2 is YFSETQ. The CDR3 totals 12 residues. Trimming left V 4 bases short and J 3 bases short, with 8 bases between. CDR3 region: CASSGDSYEQYF. The CDR3 region has the DNA TGCGCCAGCAGCGGCGACAGCTACGAGCAGTACTTC.

V and J are TRBV19 and TRBJ2-5; tentative D call: TRBD2 (7 bases). Trimming stripped 6 bases from V and 1 base from J, with 18 bases between. The germline V gene encodes CDR1 LNHDA and CDR2 SQIVND (reference sequence). The CDR3 has 16 amino acids. Here the CDR3 DNA reads TGTGCCAGTAGCATACCTCAGGGAGGGGGCCAAGAGACCCAGTACTTC. Its translation is CASSIPQGGGQETQYF.

In nucleotides, the CDR3 is TGTGCCATCACCGAAAACCTAGAAGGCACTGAAGCTTTCTTT. Amino acid sequence: CAITENLEGTEAFF. V gene TRBV10-3 combines with J gene TRBJ1-1; D unresolved. CDR1 and CDR2 (germline): ENHRY, SYGVKD. Trimming removed 7 bases at V and 4 bases at J, with 16 bases between. The CDR3 extends over 14 amino acids.

The chain joins TRBV5-8 to TRBJ1-1; TRBD1 agrees at 8 bases. The V and J ends lost 0 bases and 6 bases, in that order; junction bases with no gene match: 4. Germline assignment: CDR1 SGHTS and CDR2 YDEGEE. The CDR3 runs to 14 residues. The CDR3 bases are TGTGCCAGCAGCTTGGTCAGGGGGCTCGCTGAAGCTTTCTTT. Protein: CASSLVRGLAEAFF.

This chain uses TRBV11-2 with TRBJ2-1, with 10 bases fitting TRBD2. Germline V CDR1 and CDR2: SGHAT, FQNNGV. Unmatched junction bases numbered 4, after V lost 5 bases and J lost 6 bases. The CDR3 covers 14 residues. In DNA form, the CDR3 reads TGTGCCAGCAGCCCTGGACTAGCGGTCAATGAGCAGTTCTTC. Its translation: CASSPGLAVNEQFF.